This TCR beta chain emerged from a study of T cells in Graves' hyperthyroidism and ophthalmopathy. Graves' hyperthyroidism showing no ophthalmopathy progression within 18 months was considered stable. TCR beta CDR3 sequences were amplified from RNA transcripts. The HTBI primer set drove a first-round RT-PCR of the TCR CDR3. TCRdb called the multiplex PCR reads again in MiXCR, with one record for every CDR3 protein. In the table there are approximately 400,000 distinct CDR3 sequences, more than 11% of which are singletons. Findings and limits, study-wide: From stable hyperthyroidism, ophthalmopathy was set apart by a 13 V-J model. Ophthalmopathy prediction by the model preceded onset by a median roughly 6.3 months. The majority of expanded thyroid clonotypes above 0.001 also appeared in blood.

This clonotype was picked up many times. Its specificity is not known. CDR1 and CDR2 from the germline V gene are MDHEN and SYDVKM. This CDR3 has 14 amino acids. Trimming pared 5 bases from V and 5 bases from J, leaving 12 bases between. Material for sequencing was blood. This chain connects TRBV28 to TRBJ1-4, with D maybe TRBD1 (5 bases). The TCR originated in a woman aged 60 to 75 with Graves' hyperthyroidism. The CDR3 here is CASSPGTLNEKLFF. The CDR3 DNA reads as TGTGCCAGCAGTCCCGGGACCCTAAATGAAAAACTGTTTTTT.